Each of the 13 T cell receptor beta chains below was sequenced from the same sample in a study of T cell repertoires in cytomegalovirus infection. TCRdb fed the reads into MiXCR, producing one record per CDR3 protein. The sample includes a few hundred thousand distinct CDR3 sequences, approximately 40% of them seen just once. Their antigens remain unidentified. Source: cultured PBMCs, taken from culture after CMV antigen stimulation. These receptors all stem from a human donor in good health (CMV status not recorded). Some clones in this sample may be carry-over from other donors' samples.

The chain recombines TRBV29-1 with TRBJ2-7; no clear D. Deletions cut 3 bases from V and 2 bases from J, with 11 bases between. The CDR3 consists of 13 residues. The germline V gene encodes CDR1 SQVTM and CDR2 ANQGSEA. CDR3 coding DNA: TGCAGCGTTGATAACCCTGCTACCTACGAGCAGTACTTC. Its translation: CSVDNPATYEQYF.

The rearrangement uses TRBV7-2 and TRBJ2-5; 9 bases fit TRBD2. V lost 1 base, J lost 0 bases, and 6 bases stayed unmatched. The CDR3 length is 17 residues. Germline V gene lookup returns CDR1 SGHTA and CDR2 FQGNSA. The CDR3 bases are TGTGCCAGCAGCTTAGGCCGCGGCGGGAGGGACCAAGAGACCCAGTACTTC. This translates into CASSLGRGGRDQETQYF.

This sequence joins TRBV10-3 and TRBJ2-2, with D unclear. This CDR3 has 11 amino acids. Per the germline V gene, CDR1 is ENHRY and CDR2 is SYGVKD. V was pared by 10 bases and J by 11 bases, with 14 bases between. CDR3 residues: CATATDDELFF. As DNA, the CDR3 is TGTGCCACCGCCACCGATGACGAGCTGTTTTTT.

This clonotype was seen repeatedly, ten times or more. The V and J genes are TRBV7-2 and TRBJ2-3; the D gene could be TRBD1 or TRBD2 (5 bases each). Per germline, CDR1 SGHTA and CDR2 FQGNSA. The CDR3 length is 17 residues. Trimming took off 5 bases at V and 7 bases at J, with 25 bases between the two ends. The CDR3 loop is CASSIWQGPYLGNTQYF. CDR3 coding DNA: TGTGCCAGCAGCATTTGGCAGGGACCATACCTAGGGAATACGCAGTATTTT.

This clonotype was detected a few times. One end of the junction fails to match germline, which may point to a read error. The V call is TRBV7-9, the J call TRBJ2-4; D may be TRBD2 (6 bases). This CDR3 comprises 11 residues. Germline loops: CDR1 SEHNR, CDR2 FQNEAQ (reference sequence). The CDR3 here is CASDSGNIGGF. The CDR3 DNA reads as TGTGCCAGTGACTCCGGCAACATCGGAGGGTTC.

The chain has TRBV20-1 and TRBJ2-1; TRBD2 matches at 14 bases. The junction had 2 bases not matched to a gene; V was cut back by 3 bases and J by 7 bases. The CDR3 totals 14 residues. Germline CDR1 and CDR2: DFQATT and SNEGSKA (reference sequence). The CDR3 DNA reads TGCAGTGCTAGCGGGACTAGCGGGAGTAATGAGCAGTTCTTC. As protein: CSASGTSGSNEQFF.

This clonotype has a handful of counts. The CDR3 DNA reads TGTGCCAGCAGCTTTGGTGGGACAGGGGGCACAGATACGCAGTATTTT. Translation gives CASSFGGTGGTDTQYF. V gene TRBV7-6 combines with J gene TRBJ2-3, with 10 nucleotides matching TRBD1. Germline V gives CDR1 SGHVS, CDR2 FNYEAQ. The V gene end was trimmed by 3 bases and the J gene end by 1 base; junction bases not matched to a gene: 4. This CDR3 contains 16 residues. Combining the CDR3 with reference TRBV7-6 and TRBJ2-3 gives the whole variable domain GAGVSQSPRYKVTKRGQDVALRCDPISGHVSLYWYRQALGQGPEFLTYFNYEAQQDKSGLPNDRFSAERPEGSISTLTIQRTEQRDSAMYRCASSFGGTGGTDTQYFGPGTRLTVL.

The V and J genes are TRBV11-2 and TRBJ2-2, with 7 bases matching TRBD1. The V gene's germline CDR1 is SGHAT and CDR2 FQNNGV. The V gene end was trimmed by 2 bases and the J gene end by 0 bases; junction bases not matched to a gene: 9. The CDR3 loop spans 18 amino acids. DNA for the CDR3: TGTGCCAGCAGCTTAACCCTGGGACAGTTCGCGAACACCGGGGAGCTGTTTTTT. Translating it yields CASSLTLGQFANTGELFF.

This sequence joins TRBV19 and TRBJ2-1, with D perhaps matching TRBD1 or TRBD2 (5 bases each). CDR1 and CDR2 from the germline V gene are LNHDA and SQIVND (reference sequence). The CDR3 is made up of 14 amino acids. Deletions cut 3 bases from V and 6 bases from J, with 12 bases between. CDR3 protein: CASSMRGVGNEQFF. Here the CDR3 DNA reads TGTGCCAGTAGTATGCGAGGGGTCGGCAATGAGCAGTTCTTC.

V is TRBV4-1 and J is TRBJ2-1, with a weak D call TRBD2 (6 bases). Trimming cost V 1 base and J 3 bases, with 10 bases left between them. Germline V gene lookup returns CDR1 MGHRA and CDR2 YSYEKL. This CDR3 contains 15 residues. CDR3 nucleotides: TGCGCCAGCAGCCAAGTTGCGGGGAGCTACAATGAGCAGTTCTTC. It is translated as CASSQVAGSYNEQFF.

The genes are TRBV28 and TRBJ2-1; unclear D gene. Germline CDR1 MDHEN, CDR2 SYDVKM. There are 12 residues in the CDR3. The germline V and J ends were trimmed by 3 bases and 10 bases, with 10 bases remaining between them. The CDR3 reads CASSFGGKEQFF. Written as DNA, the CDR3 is TGTGCCAGCAGTTTTGGTGGGAAGGAGCAGTTCTTC.

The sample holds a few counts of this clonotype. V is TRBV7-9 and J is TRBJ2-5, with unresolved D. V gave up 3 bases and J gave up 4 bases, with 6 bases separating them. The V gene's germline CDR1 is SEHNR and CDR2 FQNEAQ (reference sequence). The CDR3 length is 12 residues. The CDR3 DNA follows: TGTGCCAGCAGCTTCGACGGAGAGACCCAGTACTTC. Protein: CASSFDGETQYF.

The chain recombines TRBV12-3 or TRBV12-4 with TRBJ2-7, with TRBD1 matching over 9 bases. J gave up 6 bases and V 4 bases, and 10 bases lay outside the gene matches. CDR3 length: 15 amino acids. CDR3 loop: CASSSLGTGTIEQYF. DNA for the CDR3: TGTGCCAGCAGTTCCCTCGGGACAGGGACGATCGAGCAGTACTTC.